The 14 T cell receptor beta chains below all came from one sample that was sequenced in a study of T-cell reconstitution after alpha-beta-depleted transplantation in children. It was with unique molecular identifiers that the TCRbeta library was prepared. TCRdb reanalysed the PCR reads using MiXCR and keeps one entry per CDR3 protein. The sample comprises about 980,000 distinct CDR3 sequences, less than 30% of which are singletons, and around 30% rests with the top ten. This specimen was PBMCs, mostly from graft donor cells, taken 360 days after TCRalphabeta/CD19-depleted stem cell transplant. All receptors come from a boy in the first two years of life who had a stem cell transplant for SCID, so the T cells may come from the graft donor.

This clonotype appeared a few times. The gene calls are TRBV7-2 and TRBJ2-7; 7 bases line up with TRBD2. Unmatched junction bases numbered 17, after V lost 0 bases and J lost 9 bases. CDR1 is SGHTA and CDR2 is FQGNSA in the germline V gene. The CDR3 extends over 17 amino acids. In nucleotides, the CDR3 is TGTGCCAGCAGCTTAGCATTGGCGGCTAGCGGTGCGAGGGTGCAGTACTTC. As protein: CASSLALAASGARVQYF.

This clonotype occurred a few times. The chain joins TRBV7-9 to TRBJ1-1, with TRBD1 identical over 8 bases. This CDR3 has 14 residues. With 4 bases clipped from V and 6 bases from J, the junction kept 7 bases outside the gene matches. In germline, CDR1 is SEHNR, CDR2 FQNEAQ (reference sequence). CDR3 protein: CASSSGQGTAEAFF. DNA for the CDR3: TGTGCCAGCAGCTCCGGACAGGGAACCGCTGAAGCTTTCTTT.

The gene calls are TRBV12-3 or TRBV12-4 and TRBJ1-2, with a possible D match to TRBD1 (6 bases). There are 14 residues in the CDR3. Trimming took 6 bases from V and 2 from J, leaving 13 bases between them. CDR3 amino acids: CASRWLGGNYGYTF. CDR3 DNA: TGTGCCAGCAGATGGTTAGGGGGGAACTATGGCTACACCTTC.

This clonotype was recorded a few times. The gene calls are TRBV27 and TRBJ2-5, with D possibly being TRBD1 (6 bases). The ends were cut back, 3 bases at V and 2 bases at J, with 13 bases in the middle. CDR3 length: 15 amino acids. CDR1 is MNHEY and CDR2 is SMNVEV in the germline V gene (reference sequence). The CDR3 bases are TGTGCCAGCAGTTTCCTCGGGACACCTCAAGAGACCCAGTACTTC. It specifies CASSFLGTPQETQYF.

This chain uses TRBV27 with TRBJ2-1; D is possibly TRBD1 or TRBD2 (6 bases each). CDR1 and CDR2 from the germline V gene are MNHEY and SMNVEV (reference sequence). The V gene lost 2 bases and the J gene lost 4 bases, with 12 bases spanning the gap. CDR3 size: 15 residues. The CDR3 protein is CASSLKGGRYNEQFF. The CDR3 DNA sequence: TGTGCCAGCAGTTTAAAGGGGGGCCGTTACAATGAGCAGTTCTTC.

The chain is built from TRBV5-5 and TRBJ1-1; a possible D gene is TRBD1 (5 bases). The CDR3 runs 14 residues. Trimming removed 4 bases at V and 1 base at J, with 11 bases between. The V gene's germline CDR1 is SGHKS and CDR2 YYEKEE (reference sequence). The chain's CDR3 is CASSAGPRNTEAFF. The CDR3 DNA sequence: TGTGCCAGCAGCGCGGGACCCAGGAACACTGAAGCTTTCTTT.

The chain recombines TRBV2 with TRBJ2-5; TRBD2 is a possible D gene (6 bases). V was clipped by 4 bases and J by 5 bases, with 17 bases between them. Germline CDR1 is SNHLY and CDR2 is FYNNEI. The CDR3 extends over 15 amino acids. CDR3 nucleotides: TGTGCCAGCAGTGTAGGGGTAGGCGGGGTGGAGACCCAGTACTTC. This sequence encodes CASSVGVGGVETQYF.

This clonotype was seen ten or more times. V is TRBV9 and J is TRBJ2-3; 9 nucleotides line up with TRBD2. Germline CDR1 and CDR2: SGDLS and YYNGEE. The CDR3 length is 15 residues. V shed 4 bases, J shed 3 bases, and the junction held 6 bases outside the gene matches. The CDR3 reads CASSLSGGWTDTQYF. CDR3 bases: TGTGCCAGCAGCCTTAGCGGGGGCTGGACAGATACGCAGTATTTT.

This clonotype was recorded a few times. The chain couples TRBV7-2 to TRBJ2-3; TRBD2 is a possible D gene (6 bases). Germline loops: CDR1 SGHTA, CDR2 FQGNSA. This CDR3 comprises 15 residues. V was trimmed by 2 bases and J by 1 base, leaving 10 bases between them. The CDR3 nucleotides read TGTGCCAGCAGCTTATACGGGGGAGGCACAGATACGCAGTATTTT. Its translation: CASSLYGGGTDTQYF.

This clonotype has more than one count but fewer than ten. The chain links TRBV2 to TRBJ1-5; the D is unclear. The CDR3 has 17 residues. V lost 4 bases and J 0 bases, leaving 16 bases between the germline ends. CDR1 is SNHLY, CDR2 FYNNEI, per germline. The CDR3: CASSALAGYYSNQPQHF. The CDR3 DNA reads as TGTGCCAGCAGTGCGTTGGCAGGTTACTATAGCAATCAGCCCCAGCATTTT.

This clonotype has a handful of counts. The J gene is TRBJ2-3, the V gene TRBV5-1; TRBD1 matches 7 bases. Germline CDR1 reads SGHRS; CDR2 reads YFSETQ. The CDR3 contains 16 residues. The ends lost 4 bases at V and 1 base at J; junction bases unmatched: 9. CDR3 loop: CASSREGGLRTDTQYF. CDR3 nucleotides: TGCGCCAGCAGCAGGGAAGGGGGCCTACGCACAGATACGCAGTATTTT.

The chain has TRBV7-9 and TRBJ1-4, with a possible D match to TRBD1 (6 bases). Germline loops: CDR1 SEHNR, CDR2 FQNEAQ (reference sequence). The germline V and J ends were trimmed by 5 bases and 8 bases, with 18 bases remaining between them. The CDR3 extends over 15 amino acids. The DNA for the CDR3 is TGTGCCAGCAGCCCCCGACCTTTCCAGGGGGAAAAACTGTTTTTT. As protein: CASSPRPFQGEKLFF.

This clonotype came up a few times. This chain uses TRBV6-1 with TRBJ2-7; 9 bases map to TRBD1. There are 14 residues in the CDR3. The germline gives CDR1 MNHNS, CDR2 SASEGT. The V gene end was trimmed by 7 bases and the J gene end by 2 bases; junction bases not matched to a gene: 6. The CDR3 reads CASTPQGAPYEQYF. In DNA, the CDR3 is TGTGCCAGCACCCCACAGGGGGCCCCCTACGAGCAGTACTTC.

This clonotype has only one observation. V and J are TRBV11-1 and TRBJ2-5, with D maybe TRBD2 (6 bases). The CDR3 contains 18 residues. Trimming pared 5 bases from V and 4 bases from J, leaving 26 bases between. Germline CDR1 is SGHAT and CDR2 is FQDESV (reference sequence). CDR3 in DNA: TGTGCCAGCAGCCCTCACCCCAGGCGGGGCTGGGTGGGAGAGACCCAGTACTTC. It translates to CASSPHPRRGWVGETQYF.